This T cell receptor beta chain originates from a study of T cells in Graves' hyperthyroidism and ophthalmopathy. Study results and limitations: Most clonotypes expanded in the thyroid (above 0.001) were also present in blood.

Amplified TCR beta CDR3 regions came from RNA transcripts. First-round RT-PCR targeting the TCR CDR3 was performed with the HTBI primer set. TCRdb called the multiplex PCR reads again in MiXCR, with one record for every CDR3 protein. The sample has around 340,000 distinct CDR3 sequences; about 18% are singletons. This clonotype was recorded many times. Its target is unknown. Losses at the gene ends were 0 bases for V and 6 bases for J; bases not matched to a gene: 10. Germline CDR1 SGHRS, CDR2 YFSETQ. The CDR3 is 16 amino acids. The hyperthyroidism was newly diagnosed and had lasted under 2 months; the patients were aged 18 to 65. Ahead of any ophthalmopathy symptoms, the blood sample was obtained at the first diagnosis of hyperthyroidism. Using 10 ml of fresh peripheral blood, PBMCs were prepared.

This chain links TRBV5-1 with TRBJ1-2, with 8 bases fitting TRBD1. The receptor was derived from a woman aged 30 to 39 with Graves' hyperthyroidism that later progressed to Graves' ophthalmopathy. The material sequenced was blood. The CDR3, as DNA: TGCGCCAGCAGCTTGGGCGCAGGGGGCTCCTCTGATGGCTACACCTTC. It yields the protein CASSLGAGGSSDGYTF.